A single sample is the source of the 29 T cell receptor beta chains below, sequenced in a study of OX40 agonist ivuxolimab in advanced cancers. Library construction relied on the immunoSEQ multiplex PCR assay. TCRdb limited this immuneACCESS table to in-frame rearrangements with V and J called. A share of clones is missing; checked studies link under half to unresolved V genes, and the rest is unexplained. The sample table lists about 58,000 clones, about 88% of them with a count of one. About 0.73% of the sample is in the top ten clones. The material was CD4+ or CD8+ T cells sorted from blood, obtained in a trial of the OX40 agonist ivuxolimab. These receptors originate from an adult with an advanced solid tumor such as melanoma, head and neck, liver or kidney cancer.

The rearrangement links TRBV5-6 to TRBJ1-4; D remains ambiguous. CDR3 length: 14 residues. The germline gives CDR1 SGHDT, CDR2 YYEEEE. The ends were cut back, 2 bases at V and 5 bases at J, with 10 bases in the middle. Here the CDR3 reads CASSFVGGNEKLFF. The CDR3 DNA reads as TGTGCCAGCAGCTTTGTTGGAGGGAATGAAAAACTGTTTTTT.

This chain links TRBV7-8 with TRBJ2-7; TRBD2 matches 10 bases. Germline trimming cut 5 bases from V and 2 bases from J; bases unmatched to any gene: 6. CDR1 SGHVS and CDR2 FQNEAQ come from the germline V gene. The CDR3 is 15 residues long. The CDR3 DNA sequence: TGTGCCAGCAGCCCTAAGCGGGAGGGAGCCTACGAGCAGTACTTC. Translated: CASSPKREGAYEQYF.

The genes are TRBV27 and TRBJ1-1; TRBD1 agrees at 7 bases. Looked up from germline, CDR1 is MNHEY and CDR2 is SMNVEV (reference sequence). The V gene end was trimmed by 6 bases and the J gene end by 4 bases; junction bases not matched to a gene: 14. This CDR3 comprises 16 residues. DNA of the CDR3: TGTGCCAGCAGCCGTCGGGGCGCGACAGGGAGCACTGAAGCTTTCTTT. It encodes CASSRRGATGSTEAFF.

In DNA, the CDR3 is TGTGCCAGCAGCTTAGGGACAGATCAAGAGACCCAGTACTTC. As protein: CASSLGTDQETQYF. The V and J genes are TRBV7-6 and TRBJ2-5; D may be TRBD1 (6 bases). V was clipped by 1 base and J by 2 bases, with 8 bases between them. CDR1 and CDR2 from the germline V gene are SGHVS and FNYEAQ. CDR3 length equals 14 residues.

The chain combines TRBV7-2 with TRBJ2-5; 8 positions match TRBD1. Trimming cost V 5 bases and J 5 bases; bases outside gene matches: 4. Germline-derived CDR1 and CDR2 are SGHTA and FQGNSA. CDR3 length: 13 amino acids. The CDR3 nucleotides read TGTGCCAGCAGCCCACAGGGGGGTGAGACCCAGTACTTC. Its protein is CASSPQGGETQYF. Complete variable domain (other parts from reference TRBV7-2 and TRBJ2-5): GAGVSQSPSNKVTEKGKDVELRCDPISGHTALYWYRQSLGQGLEFLIYFQGNSAPDKSGLPSDRFSAERTGGSVSTLTIQRTQQEDSAVYLCASSPQGGETQYFGPGTRLLVL.

The chain combines TRBV28 with TRBJ1-2, with a possible D match to TRBD1 (6 bases). The CDR3 is 15 amino acids. CDR1 is MDHEN and CDR2 is SYDVKM in the germline V gene. Trimming removed 5 bases from V and 3 bases from J, with 16 bases in between. The CDR3 nucleotides read TGTGCCAGCAGTCCATCCCTCGGGGGGCACTATGGCTACACCTTC. Translating gives CASSPSLGGHYGYTF.

This clone rates as medium-sized. The rearrangement joins TRBV2 to TRBJ1-4; the D is unclear. V lost 6 bases, J lost 5 bases, and 7 bases lay in between. Germline CDR1 SNHLY, CDR2 FYNNEI. This CDR3 has 12 residues. The CDR3 region is CASRTENEKLFF. In nucleotides, the CDR3 is TGTGCCAGCAGAACAGAAAATGAAAAACTGTTTTTT. Looking up the rest from reference TRBV2 and TRBJ1-4 gives the full variable domain: EPEVTQTPSHQVTQMGQEVILRCVPISNHLYFYWYRQILGQKVEFLVSFYNNEISEKSEIFDDQFSVERPDGSNFTLKIRSTKLEDSAMYFCASRTENEKLFFGSGTQLSVL.

The chain combines TRBV5-6 with TRBJ1-2, with unresolved D. Looked up from germline, CDR1 is SGHDT and CDR2 is YYEEEE. This CDR3 has 14 amino acids. Trimming cost V 4 bases and J 0 bases, with 10 bases left between them. In DNA form, the CDR3 reads TGTGCCAGCAGCCCGGATGGGGCTAACTATGGCTACACCTTC. It yields the protein CASSPDGANYGYTF.

The chain employs TRBV19 and TRBJ1-2; the D is unclear. Germline CDR1 reads LNHDA; CDR2 reads SQIVND (reference sequence). The V gene lost 1 base and the J gene lost 4 bases, with 7 bases spanning the gap. CDR3 length: 13 amino acids. The CDR3 protein is CASSIGLPYGYTF. CDR3 coding DNA: TGTGCCAGTAGTATAGGTTTACCCTATGGCTACACCTTC.

V usage is TRBV28 and J usage is TRBJ2-1; 9 bases are a match to TRBD2. There are 14 residues in the CDR3. Germline V gene data show CDR1 as MDHEN and CDR2 as SYDVKM. V was clipped by 7 bases and J by 8 bases; unmatched bases: 9. DNA for the CDR3: TGTGCCAGCACCGTAGCGGGAGCGGTTGATGAGCAGTTCTTC. This gives the protein CASTVAGAVDEQFF.

This clone is a singleton in its sample. The rearrangement joins TRBV19 to TRBJ1-3; D may be TRBD1 (5 bases). Germline values: CDR1 LNHDA, CDR2 SQIVND (reference sequence). The V and J ends lost 5 bases and 0 bases respectively, with 11 bases between them. This CDR3 is 15 amino acids long. The CDR3 region has the DNA TGTGCCAGTAGTCCCCGGACACACTCTGGAAACACCATATATTTT. Its translation is CASSPRTHSGNTIYF.

For the CDR3, the DNA is TGTGCCAGCAGCTTAGAACTAGCGGGCATCCTGTCCCAGTACTTC. Protein: CASSLELAGILSQYF. The V call is TRBV7-9, the J call TRBJ2-5, with 9 bases matching TRBD2. Germline lookup yields CDR1 SEHNR and CDR2 FQNEAQ (reference sequence). V dropped 1 base and J dropped 9; count of bases not matched to a gene: 9. The CDR3 is made up of 15 amino acids.

V usage is TRBV25-1 and J usage is TRBJ1-2; D is unclear. This CDR3 is built from 15 residues. V lost 2 bases to trimming and J lost 5 bases, with 15 bases between them. Germline loops: CDR1 MGHDK, CDR2 SYGVNS. This CDR3 reads CASSEGRVSRYGYTF. The DNA of the CDR3 is TGTGCCAGCAGTGAAGGGCGGGTGTCAAGATATGGCTACACCTTC.

The chain employs TRBV5-1 and TRBJ2-2, with D perhaps being TRBD1 or TRBD2 (5 bases each). Germline assignment: CDR1 SGHRS and CDR2 YFSETQ. The CDR3 totals 18 residues. Trimming left V 4 bases short and J 0 bases short, with 19 bases between. CDR3 amino acids: CASSGRPGTSTNTGELFF. The CDR3 region has the DNA TGCGCCAGCAGCGGAAGACCCGGGACGAGTACGAACACCGGGGAGCTGTTTTTT.

The rearrangement links TRBV11-2 to TRBJ2-5; 7 bases align to TRBD2. Trimming removed 8 bases from V and 4 bases from J; junction bases left unmatched: 13. Germline lookup yields CDR1 SGHAT and CDR2 FQNNGV. This CDR3 comprises 15 residues. CDR3 coding DNA: TGTGCCAGCCGTCAGATGGCGGGAGATCGAGAGACCCAGTACTTC. Its protein product is CASRQMAGDRETQYF. Filled out from reference TRBV11-2 and TRBJ2-5, the complete variable domain reads EAGVAQSPRYKIIEKRQSVAFWCNPISGHATLYWYQQILGQGPKLLIQFQNNGVVDDSQLPKDRFSAERLKGVDSTLKIQPAKLEDSAVYLCASRQMAGDRETQYFGPGTRLLVL.

The chain employs TRBV19 and TRBJ2-1; D is unresolved. Germline CDR1 LNHDA, CDR2 SQIVND (reference sequence). The CDR3 consists of 16 residues. With 0 bases removed from V and 6 bases from J, the gap between germline ends came to 15 bases. The CDR3, as DNA: TGTGCCAGTAGTATAGATCTCGTAACGTCGGGCAATGAGCAGTTCTTC. As protein: CASSIDLVTSGNEQFF.

J is TRBJ2-5 and V is TRBV25-1; 10 nucleotides match TRBD2. The CDR3 is 14 amino acids. Trimming at V came to 3 bases and at J to 4 bases, leaving 2 bases not matched to a gene. Germline values: CDR1 MGHDK, CDR2 SYGVNS. The CDR3 is CASSDGTSVETQYF. The CDR3 region has the DNA TGTGCCAGCAGTGACGGGACTAGCGTAGAGACCCAGTACTTC.

The chain is built from TRBV6-5 and TRBJ1-2; 10 nucleotides line up with TRBD1. Trimming removed 2 bases from V and 4 bases from J; junction bases left unmatched: 4. CDR3 length: 15 amino acids. The germline gives CDR1 MNHEY, CDR2 SVGAGI. The CDR3 region is CASSYTTGGIYGYTF. The CDR3 nucleotides are TGTGCCAGCAGTTACACGACAGGGGGCATCTATGGCTACACCTTC.

V usage is TRBV5-6 and J usage is TRBJ2-1, with 11 positions matching TRBD2. Looked up from germline, CDR1 is SGHDT and CDR2 is YYEEEE. Germline trimming cut 0 bases from V and 7 bases from J; bases unmatched to any gene: 3. The CDR3 sequence is 15 residues long. The CDR3 is CASSLASGRYNEQFF. DNA of the CDR3: TGTGCCAGCAGCTTGGCTAGCGGGAGGTATAATGAGCAGTTCTTC.

The V call is TRBV30, the J call TRBJ2-5; tentatively, D is TRBD1 (5 bases). The CDR3 extends over 11 amino acids. Germline CDR1 GTSNPN, CDR2 SVGIG (reference sequence). V lost 7 bases and J 2 bases, leaving 8 bases between the germline ends. CDR3 coding DNA: TGTGCCTCGGACAAACAAGAGACCCAGTACTTC. The encoded protein is CASDKQETQYF.

This chain connects TRBV11-2 to TRBJ2-5, with 10 bases aligning to TRBD1. CDR3 length: 14 residues. Germline V lookup: CDR1 SGHAT, CDR2 FQNNGV. V lost 5 bases, J lost 6 bases, and 6 bases stayed unmatched. The CDR3 spells CASSQGTGVQTQYF. CDR3 coding DNA: TGTGCCAGCAGCCAAGGGACAGGGGTGCAGACCCAGTACTTC.

V is TRBV15 and J is TRBJ1-1; a weak D match, TRBD1 (6 bases). V lost 5 bases and J lost 4, with 17 bases in between. The CDR3 is made up of 15 amino acids. Germline assignment: CDR1 LNHNV and CDR2 YYDKDF (reference sequence). Here the CDR3 reads CATSESWGAGTEAFF. CDR3 bases: TGTGCCACCAGCGAGTCGTGGGGGGCTGGCACTGAAGCTTTCTTT. Full variable domain (outside the CDR3, taken from reference TRBV15 and TRBJ1-1): DAMVIQNPRYQVTQFGKPVTLSCSQTLNHNVMYWYQQKSSQAPKLLFHYYDKDFNNEADTPDNFQSRRPNTSFCFLDIRSPGLGDTAMYLCATSESWGAGTEAFFGQGTRLTVV.

The rearrangement uses TRBV10-3 and TRBJ2-7; 8 bases agree with TRBD1. The CDR3 covers 14 residues. V lost 7 bases, J lost 5 bases, and 10 bases stayed unmatched. Germline V gene data show CDR1 as ENHRY and CDR2 as SYGVKD. CDR3 nucleotide sequence: TGTGCCATCAAAGGACAGGGAAGTAAGGACGAGCAGTACTTC. It translates to CAIKGQGSKDEQYF.

The chain recombines TRBV20-1 with TRBJ1-1, with unresolved D. The germline V gene has CDR1 DFQATT and CDR2 SNEGSKA (reference sequence). This CDR3 contains 11 residues. V was shortened by 2 bases and J by 8 bases, with 9 bases between the two germline ends. CDR3 sequence: CSARLPTEAFF. The CDR3 DNA reads as TGCAGTGCTAGATTACCAACGGAAGCTTTCTTT.

The chain is built from TRBV15 and TRBJ2-7, with 12 bases that match TRBD1. With V trimmed by 6 bases and J by 6 bases, 3 bases remained unmatched. The germline gives CDR1 LNHNV, CDR2 YYDKDF (reference sequence). This CDR3 contains 13 residues. CDR3 DNA sequence: TGTGCCACCAGGGGACAGGGGGCCCTCGAGCAGTACTTC. This codes for CATRGQGALEQYF.

The CDR3 nucleotides read TGTGCCAGCAGTCGCGAGCAGGGCGGAAAAGAGACCCAGTACTTC. The encoded protein is CASSREQGGKETQYF. The chain carries TRBV7-2 and TRBJ2-5; a possible D gene is TRBD1 (5 bases). V was trimmed by 6 bases and J by 3 bases, leaving 17 bases between them. The CDR3 runs 15 residues. The germline gives CDR1 SGHTA, CDR2 FQGNSA.

The CDR3 loop is CASSPLGTGELFF. The DNA of the CDR3 is TGTGCCAGCAGTCCCTTAGGGACCGGGGAGCTGTTTTTT. This rearrangement joins TRBV27 to TRBJ2-2; no clear D gene. V lost 5 bases and J 5 bases, leaving 9 bases between the germline ends. The CDR3 has 13 amino acids. Germline V gene sequence: CDR1 MNHEY, CDR2 SMNVEV (reference sequence).

This clone has a single count. The DNA for the CDR3 is TGTGCCAGCAGCCAAATAAAGGAGGAGACCCAGTACTTC. Protein product: CASSQIKEETQYF. The chain joins TRBV7-3 to TRBJ2-5, with D unclear. Trimming took off 5 bases at V and 5 bases at J, with 12 bases between the two ends. Germline CDR1 is SGHTA and CDR2 is FQGTGA. The CDR3 loop spans 13 amino acids.

This sequence joins TRBV27 and TRBJ1-1; 7 nucleotides agree with TRBD1. This CDR3 spans 15 amino acids. CDR1 MNHEY and CDR2 SMNVEV come from the germline V gene (reference sequence). Trimming took 3 bases from V and 5 from J; bases not matched to a gene: 9. The CDR3 bases are TGTGCCAGCAGTTTCCAGGGGGTGAGAGGGACTGAAGCTTTCTTT. Protein product: CASSFQGVRGTEAFF.